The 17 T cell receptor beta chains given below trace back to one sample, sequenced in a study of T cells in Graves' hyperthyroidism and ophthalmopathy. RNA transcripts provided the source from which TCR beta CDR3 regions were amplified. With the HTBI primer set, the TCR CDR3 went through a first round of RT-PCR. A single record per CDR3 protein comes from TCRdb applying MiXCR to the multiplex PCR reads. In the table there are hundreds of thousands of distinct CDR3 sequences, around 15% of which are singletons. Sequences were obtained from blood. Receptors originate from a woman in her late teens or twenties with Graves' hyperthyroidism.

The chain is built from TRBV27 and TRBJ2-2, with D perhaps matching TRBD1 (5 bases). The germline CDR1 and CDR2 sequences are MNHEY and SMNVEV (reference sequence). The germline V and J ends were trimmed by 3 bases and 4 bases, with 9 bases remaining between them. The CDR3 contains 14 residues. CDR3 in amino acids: CASSFRQTTGELFF. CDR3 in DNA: TGTGCCAGCAGTTTTCGACAGACCACCGGGGAGCTGTTTTTT.

The CDR3 spells CASTPATGAPSDSGNTIYF. The CDR3 DNA reads as TGTGCCAGCACCCCCGCGACGGGAGCACCTAGCGACTCTGGAAACACCATATATTTT. The chain joins TRBV12-3 or TRBV12-4 to TRBJ1-3; no definite D call. V gave up 7 bases and J gave up 0 bases, with 25 bases separating them. This CDR3 comprises 19 residues.

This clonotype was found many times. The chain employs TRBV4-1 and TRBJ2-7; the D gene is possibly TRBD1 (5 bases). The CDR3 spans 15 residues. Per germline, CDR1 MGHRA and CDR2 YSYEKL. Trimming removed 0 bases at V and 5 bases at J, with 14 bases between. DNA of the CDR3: TGCGCCAGCAGCCAAGATGCAGGGTCTGTACACGAGCAGTACTTC. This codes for CASSQDAGSVHEQYF.

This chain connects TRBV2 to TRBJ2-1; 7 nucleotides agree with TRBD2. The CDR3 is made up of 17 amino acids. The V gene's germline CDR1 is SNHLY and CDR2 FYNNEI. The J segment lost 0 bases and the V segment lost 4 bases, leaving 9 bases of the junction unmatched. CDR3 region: CASSVGRERSSYNEQFF. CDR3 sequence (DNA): TGTGCCAGCAGTGTCGGGCGGGAGCGAAGCTCCTACAATGAGCAGTTCTTC.

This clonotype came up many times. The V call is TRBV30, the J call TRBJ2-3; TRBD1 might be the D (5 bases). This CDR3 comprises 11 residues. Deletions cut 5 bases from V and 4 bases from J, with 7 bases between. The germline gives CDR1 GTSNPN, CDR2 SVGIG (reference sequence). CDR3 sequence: CAWGRADTQYF. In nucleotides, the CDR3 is TGTGCCTGGGGCAGGGCAGATACGCAGTATTTT.

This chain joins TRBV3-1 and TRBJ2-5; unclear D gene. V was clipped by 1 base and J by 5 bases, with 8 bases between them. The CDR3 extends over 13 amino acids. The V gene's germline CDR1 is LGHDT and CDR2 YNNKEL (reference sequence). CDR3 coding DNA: TGTGCCAGCAGCCAAGTTTATTTGGAGACCCAGTACTTC. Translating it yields CASSQVYLETQYF.

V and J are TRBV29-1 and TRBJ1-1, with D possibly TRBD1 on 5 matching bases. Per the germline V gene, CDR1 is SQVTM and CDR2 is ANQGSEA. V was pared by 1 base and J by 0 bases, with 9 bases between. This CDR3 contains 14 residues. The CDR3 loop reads CSVEGTRLNTEAFF. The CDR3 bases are TGCAGCGTTGAAGGGACACGGTTGAACACTGAAGCTTTCTTT.

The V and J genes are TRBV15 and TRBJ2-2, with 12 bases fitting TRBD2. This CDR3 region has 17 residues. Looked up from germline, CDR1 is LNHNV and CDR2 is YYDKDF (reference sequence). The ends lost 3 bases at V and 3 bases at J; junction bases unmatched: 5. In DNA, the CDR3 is TGTGCCACCAGCAGGGGGAGACTAGCGGGGGACACCGGGGAGCTGTTTTTT. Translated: CATSRGRLAGDTGELFF.

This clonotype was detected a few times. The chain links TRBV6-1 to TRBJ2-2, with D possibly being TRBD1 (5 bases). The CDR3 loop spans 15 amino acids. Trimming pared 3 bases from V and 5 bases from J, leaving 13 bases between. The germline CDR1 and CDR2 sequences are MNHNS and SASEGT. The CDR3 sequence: CASSDGQGRTGELFF. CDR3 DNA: TGTGCCAGCAGTGACGGGCAGGGCCGGACCGGGGAGCTGTTTTTT.

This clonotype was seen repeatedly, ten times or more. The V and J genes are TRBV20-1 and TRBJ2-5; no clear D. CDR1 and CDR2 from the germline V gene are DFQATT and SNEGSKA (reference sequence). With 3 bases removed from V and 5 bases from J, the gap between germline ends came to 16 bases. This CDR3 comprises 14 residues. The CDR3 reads CSASPIEPRETQYF. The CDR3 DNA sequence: TGCAGTGCTAGCCCTATCGAACCTCGGGAGACCCAGTACTTC.

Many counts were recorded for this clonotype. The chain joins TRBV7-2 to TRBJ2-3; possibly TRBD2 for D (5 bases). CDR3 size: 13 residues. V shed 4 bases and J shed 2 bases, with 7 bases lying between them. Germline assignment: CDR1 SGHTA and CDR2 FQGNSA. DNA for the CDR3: TGTGCCAGCAGCTATCGGGACACAGATACGCAGTATTTT. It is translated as CASSYRDTDTQYF.

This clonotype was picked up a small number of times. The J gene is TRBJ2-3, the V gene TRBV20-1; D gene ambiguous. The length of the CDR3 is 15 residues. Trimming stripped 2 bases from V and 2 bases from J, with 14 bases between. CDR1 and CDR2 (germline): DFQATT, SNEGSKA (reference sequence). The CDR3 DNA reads TGCAGTGCTAGATCCCTTCGACGGGTCACAGATACGCAGTATTTT. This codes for CSARSLRRVTDTQYF.

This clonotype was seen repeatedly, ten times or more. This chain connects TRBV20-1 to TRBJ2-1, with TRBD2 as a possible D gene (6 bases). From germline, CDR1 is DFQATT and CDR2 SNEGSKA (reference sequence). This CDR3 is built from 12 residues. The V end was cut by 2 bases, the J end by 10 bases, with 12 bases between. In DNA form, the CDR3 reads TGCAGTGCTAGACCATGGGGAGGAGAGCAGTTCTTC. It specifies CSARPWGGEQFF.

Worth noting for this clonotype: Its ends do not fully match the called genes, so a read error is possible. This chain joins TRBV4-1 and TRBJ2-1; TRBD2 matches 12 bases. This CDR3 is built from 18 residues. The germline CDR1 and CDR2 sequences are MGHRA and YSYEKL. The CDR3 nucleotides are TGCGCCAGCAGGCAAGCTAGCGGGAGGGCCATAGGTCGGAATGAGCAGTTCTTC. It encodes CASRQASGRAIGRNEQFF.

The CDR3 sequence is CASSLMGQIPGELFF. The DNA for the CDR3 is TGTGCCAGCAGTTTAATGGGACAGATTCCCGGGGAGCTGTTTTTT. The chain is built from TRBV27 and TRBJ2-2; 7 nucleotides line up with TRBD1. The CDR3 totals 15 residues. V trimming: 2 bases; J trimming: 6 bases; junction bases outside the gene matches: 6. The V gene's germline CDR1 is MNHEY and CDR2 SMNVEV (reference sequence).

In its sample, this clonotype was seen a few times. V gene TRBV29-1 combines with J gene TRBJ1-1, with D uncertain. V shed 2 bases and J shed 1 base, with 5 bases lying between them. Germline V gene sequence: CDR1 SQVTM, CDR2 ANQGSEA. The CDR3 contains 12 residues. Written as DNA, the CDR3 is TGCAGCGTTGAACGGCCGAACACTGAAGCTTTCTTT. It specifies CSVERPNTEAFF.

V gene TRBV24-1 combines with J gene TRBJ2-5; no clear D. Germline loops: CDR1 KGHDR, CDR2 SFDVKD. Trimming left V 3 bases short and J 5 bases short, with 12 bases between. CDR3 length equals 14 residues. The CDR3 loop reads CATSDRRTRETQYF. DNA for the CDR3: TGTGCCACCAGTGATAGACGGACCCGCGAGACCCAGTACTTC.